This section outlines one T cell receptor (beta chain) sequence together with its context. The data derive from a study of blood T cell repertoires in COVID-19. The CDR3 is made up of 14 amino acids. Germline V gives CDR1 MDHEN, CDR2 SYDVKM. Trimming cost V 4 bases and J 2 bases, with 11 bases left between them. Using immunoSEQ multiplex PCR, the repertoire was profiled, and TCRdb retains in-frame clones only, with some absent. Of over 250,000 clones in the sample, roughly 89% were seen once. The sequence came from a woman aged 60-75 years who had recovered from COVID-19. The specimen sequenced was PBMCs or T cells enriched from blood (not recorded which). The chain combines TRBV28 with TRBJ1-1; D gene unclear. CDR3 sequence: CASSSWETNTEAFF. The CDR3 DNA follows: TGTGCCAGCAGTTCTTGGGAGACCAACACTGAAGCTTTCTTT.